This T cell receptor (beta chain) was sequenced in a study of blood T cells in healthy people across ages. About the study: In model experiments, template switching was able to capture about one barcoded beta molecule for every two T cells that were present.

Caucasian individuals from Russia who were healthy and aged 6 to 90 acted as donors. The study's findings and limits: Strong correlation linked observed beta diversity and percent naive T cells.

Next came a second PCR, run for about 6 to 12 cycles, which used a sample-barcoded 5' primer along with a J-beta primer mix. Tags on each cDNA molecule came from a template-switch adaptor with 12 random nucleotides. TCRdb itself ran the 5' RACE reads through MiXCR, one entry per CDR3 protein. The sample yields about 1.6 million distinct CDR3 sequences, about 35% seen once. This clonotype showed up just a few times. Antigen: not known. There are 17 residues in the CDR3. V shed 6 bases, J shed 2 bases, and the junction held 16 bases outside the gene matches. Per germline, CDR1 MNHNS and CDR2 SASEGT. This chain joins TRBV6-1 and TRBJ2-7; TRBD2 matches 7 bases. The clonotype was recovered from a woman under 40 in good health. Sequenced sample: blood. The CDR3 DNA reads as TGTGCCAGCAGCCCCAGACTAGCCTCACTCTCTACCTACGAGCAGTACTTC. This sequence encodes CASSPRLASLSTYEQYF.